Shown below are 14 T cell receptor beta chains from a single sample sequenced in a study of cytomegalovirus exposure and HLA in healthy donors. The PCR ran on 60 Vbeta and 13 Jbeta primers. Data came from immunoSEQ multiplex PCR; TCRdb stores just in-frame clones and leaves some out. The sample has some 97,000 clones, approximately 77% seen once; the top ten hold roughly 14%. The sequenced sample consisted of PBMCs. These receptors were taken from a male donor in good health and CMV-seropositive.

The table lists this clone with a few counts. V is TRBV6-4 and J is TRBJ2-3; 7 bases are shared with TRBD1. Trimming cost V 2 bases and J 2 bases; bases outside gene matches: 4. Germline loops: CDR1 MRHNA, CDR2 SNTAGT. The CDR3 is 15 amino acids. CDR3 in DNA: TGTGCCAGCAGTGACCGGGACAGCGCCACAGATACGCAGTATTTT. Its translation is CASSDRDSATDTQYF.

Concerning this clone: One end of the junction does not line up with germline, which may come from a read error. Other nucleotide sequences in the sample specify the same CDR3. The chain has TRBV4-3 and TRBJ1-6; D is possibly TRBD1 (6 bases). The germline V gene encodes CDR1 LGHNA and CDR2 YSLEER. The CDR3 length is 17 residues. The CDR3 DNA reads as TGCGCCAGCAGCCAAGATCATGGGGGCTTATCAAATTCGCCCCTCCACTTT. Translated, it gives CASSQDHGGLSNSPLHF.

This chain uses TRBV7-6 with TRBJ1-2; 9 bases are shared with TRBD1. Germline CDR1 reads SGHVS; CDR2 reads FNYEAQ. The CDR3 is made up of 15 amino acids. Trimming cost V 3 bases and J 4 bases; bases outside gene matches: 6. The CDR3 loop reads CASSLGGTGRYGYTF. The DNA for the CDR3 is TGTGCCAGCAGCTTGGGGGGGACAGGGCGCTATGGCTACACCTTC. Variable domain in full (rest from reference TRBV7-6 and TRBJ1-2): GAGVSQSPRYKVTKRGQDVALRCDPISGHVSLYWYRQALGQGPEFLTYFNYEAQQDKSGLPNDRFSAERPEGSISTLTIQRTEQRDSAMYRCASSLGGTGRYGYTFGSGTRLTVV.

Details on this clone: Other DNA sequences in this specimen translate into the identical CDR3. The V call is TRBV27, the J call TRBJ1-1; no firm D call. CDR1 MNHEY and CDR2 SMNVEV come from the germline V gene (reference sequence). Between the trimmed V and J ends, which lost 4 bases and 0 bases, there was a span of 6 bases. This CDR3 has 13 amino acids. The CDR3 loop is CASSSGMNTEAFF. In nucleotides, the CDR3 is TGTGCCAGCAGTTCCGGGATGAACACTGAAGCTTTCTTT.

This clone was seen just once. J is TRBJ1-1 and V is TRBV15; TRBD1 matches 10 bases. The length of the CDR3 is 15 residues. V lost 5 bases and J lost 1; bases outside the gene matches: 4. The germline V gene has CDR1 LNHNV and CDR2 YYDKDF (reference sequence). CDR3 region: CATSGWDRGNTEAFF. The CDR3 nucleotides are TGTGCCACCAGCGGTTGGGACAGGGGGAACACTGAAGCTTTCTTT.

This sequence joins TRBV27 and TRBJ2-1; 7 nucleotides agree with TRBD1. The V and J ends lost 0 bases and 2 bases, in that order; junction bases with no gene match: 13. Germline CDR1 is MNHEY and CDR2 is SMNVEV (reference sequence). The CDR3 is 19 residues long. The DNA for the CDR3 is TGTGCCAGCAGTTTATCTAGGTTCGAAACAGGGGACACCTACAATGAGCAGTTCTTC. It translates to CASSLSRFETGDTYNEQFF.

V usage is TRBV13 and J usage is TRBJ2-1, with 7 bases matching TRBD1. The CDR3 runs to 15 residues. Germline trimming cut 2 bases from V and 4 bases from J; bases unmatched to any gene: 5. Germline CDR1 reads PRHDT; CDR2 reads FYEKMQ (reference sequence). The CDR3 DNA reads as TGTGCCAGCAGCTTAAAGGGACAGTTTTACAATGAGCAGTTCTTC. It translates to CASSLKGQFYNEQFF.

This clone was detected many times. The chain uses TRBV6-1 and TRBJ2-6; a possible D gene is TRBD1 (5 bases). Germline V gene sequence: CDR1 MNHNS, CDR2 SASEGT. Trimming pared 3 bases from V and 2 bases from J, leaving 8 bases between. The CDR3 is 15 amino acids. The CDR3 DNA sequence: TGTGCCAGCAGTGACAGGGATACTGGGGCCAACGTCCTGACTTTC. Translated: CASSDRDTGANVLTF.

The rearrangement joins TRBV11-2 to TRBJ2-3; TRBD2 agrees at 10 bases. Germline CDR1 SGHAT, CDR2 FQNNGV. CDR3 length: 16 residues. Losses at the gene ends were 4 bases for V and 4 bases for J; bases not matched to a gene: 8. The chain's CDR3 is CASSSLWTSGADTQYF. CDR3 bases: TGTGCCAGCAGCTCCCTCTGGACTAGCGGCGCAGATACGCAGTATTTT.

The chain employs TRBV4-3 and TRBJ1-2, with 12 bases aligning to TRBD1. Looked up from germline, CDR1 is LGHNA and CDR2 is YSLEER. Germline trimming cut 1 base from V and 7 bases from J; bases unmatched to any gene: 7. This CDR3 spans 16 amino acids. CDR3 DNA: TGCGCCAGCAGCCAAGTATCCGGGACAGGGGGCTGTGGCTACACCTTC. The encoded protein is CASSQVSGTGGCGYTF.

The J gene is TRBJ1-5, the V gene TRBV10-3; 9 bases are a match to TRBD1. Trimming removed 9 bases from V and 4 bases from J; junction bases left unmatched: 4. Germline CDR1 ENHRY, CDR2 SYGVKD. This CDR3 region has 13 residues. The CDR3 DNA reads TGTGCCATGGGACAGGGAAGAAATCAGCCCCAGCATTTT. It codes for CAMGQGRNQPQHF.

This chain links TRBV11-2 with TRBJ1-2; TRBD1 matches 8 bases. The CDR3 contains 13 residues. The J segment lost 5 bases and the V segment lost 6 bases, leaving 5 bases of the junction unmatched. Germline V CDR1 and CDR2: SGHAT, FQNNGV. The DNA of the CDR3 is TGTGCCAGCAGTATCGACAGGGGATATGGCTACACCTTC. Translation gives CASSIDRGYGYTF.

The chain couples TRBV14 to TRBJ2-7; 8 bases line up with TRBD2. The V gene end was trimmed by 2 bases and the J gene end by 4 bases; junction bases not matched to a gene: 4. CDR3 length equals 14 residues. The germline CDR1 and CDR2 sequences are SGHDN and FVKESK. This CDR3 reads CASSQRGGLYEQYF. Here the CDR3 DNA reads TGTGCCAGCAGCCAACGGGGGGGCCTATACGAGCAGTACTTC.

The V call is TRBV28, the J call TRBJ1-5, with D possibly being TRBD1 (6 bases). Germline CDR1 is MDHEN and CDR2 is SYDVKM. Trimming cost V 5 bases and J 7 bases, with 24 bases left between them. This CDR3 comprises 17 residues. Written as DNA, the CDR3 is TGTGCCAGCAGTCGGGGGGGTTTAGCAGGGGTAGCGCAGCCCCAGCATTTT. The encoded protein is CASSRGGLAGVAQPQHF.